This T cell receptor beta chain is from a study of technical replicates of blood from several donors. Clones were read by immunoSEQ multiplex PCR, and TCRdb kept only the in-frame ones, dropping some. Seen here are 68,000 or so clones, 95% to 98% observed once, and the top ten hold 0.25% to 0.35%. The V end was cut by 6 bases, the J end by 0 bases, with 12 bases between. Germline V gene data show CDR1 as MNHEY and CDR2 as SVGAGI. CDR3 size: 14 residues. Sequencing used T cells isolated from PBMCs. V and J are TRBV6-5 and TRBJ2-7; possible D gene TRBD2, 6 bases. This receptor was taken from a human donor in good health. The CDR3 loop reads CASSSGVRSYEQYF. The DNA for the CDR3 is TGTGCCAGCAGCTCGGGAGTTCGCTCCTACGAGCAGTACTTC.